This T cell receptor beta chain originates from a study of blood T cells in healthy people across ages. Isolation recovered at least 6.5 million PBMCs from every sample. Every sample gave at least 6 micrograms of total RNA when it was extracted. V gave up 5 bases and J gave up 0 bases; unmatched junction bases: 3. This CDR3 comprises 14 residues. Together with a sample-barcoded 5' primer, a J-beta primer mix was included in a second PCR lasting about 6 to 11 cycles. TCRdb re-called the 5' RACE reads through MiXCR, storing one row per CDR3 protein. The sample holds about 800,000 distinct CDR3 sequences, 20% to 30% seen once. There are a few counts of this clonotype. The same data also went into a second study, on T cells of mothers and their children. That source reports: Donors comprised a few healthy Caucasian mothers plus their six children.

Sequencing was performed on blood. The chain joins TRBV12-3 or TRBV12-4 to TRBJ2-7; TRBD2 matches 8 bases. This sequence originates from a boy younger than 18 in good health. CDR3 bases: TGTGCCAGCAGTAGCGGGGGCTACTCCTACGAGCAGTACTTC. This encodes CASSSGGYSYEQYF.